Each of the 17 T cell receptor beta chains below was sequenced from the same sample in a study of cytomegalovirus exposure and HLA in healthy donors. The PCR made use of 60 Vbeta and 13 Jbeta primers. Profiled with immunoSEQ multiplex PCR; TCRdb holds only in-frame clones, not every one. Here the sample spans approximately 160,000 clones, 81% being singletons. Sequenced material: PBMCs. The receptors here all came from a woman under 30 in good health and CMV-seronegative.

V gene TRBV4-1 combines with J gene TRBJ1-4; D possibly corresponds to TRBD1 (6 bases). The CDR3 totals 16 residues. Germline V gives CDR1 MGHRA, CDR2 YSYEKL. V was trimmed by 1 base and J by 3 bases, leaving 12 bases between them. The CDR3 sequence is CASSQGVTGSNEKLFF. CDR3 sequence (DNA): TGCGCCAGCAGCCAAGGGGTTACAGGGTCTAATGAAAAACTGTTTTTT.

CDR3 coding DNA: TGTGCCAGCAGGGACTATGTTGGCTACAATGAGCAGTTCTTC. Encoded protein: CASRDYVGYNEQFF. The J gene is TRBJ2-1, the V gene TRBV6-1; a weak D match, TRBD2 (6 bases). Trimming stripped 6 bases from V and 3 bases from J, with 12 bases between. The CDR3 is 14 amino acids. Germline assignment: CDR1 MNHNS and CDR2 SASEGT.

V gene TRBV10-3 combines with J gene TRBJ1-1; D is uncertain. Germline lookup yields CDR1 ENHRY and CDR2 SYGVKD. The CDR3 loop spans 14 amino acids. Deletions cut 0 bases from V and 0 bases from J, with 5 bases between. The CDR3 DNA is TGTGCCATCAGTGAGTCCCAGATGAACACTGAAGCTTTCTTT. Its protein product is CAISESQMNTEAFF.

The chain couples TRBV7-9 to TRBJ2-3; D might be TRBD2 (7 bases). Germline CDR1 SEHNR, CDR2 FQNEAQ (reference sequence). The CDR3 contains 14 residues. V was cut by 3 bases and J by 4 bases, with 11 bases left in between. The CDR3 region has the DNA TGTGCCAGCAGCTTCGGCGGGGGCCCAGATACGCAGTATTTT. This gives the protein CASSFGGGPDTQYF.

This clone was seen a single time. The CDR3 region has the DNA TGTGCCAGCAGCTTCTACGGACAGGGGGATTCACCCCTCCACTTT. Translation gives CASSFYGQGDSPLHF. This chain connects TRBV7-9 to TRBJ1-6; 10 positions match TRBD1. CDR1 and CDR2 (germline): SEHNR, FQNEAQ (reference sequence). There are 15 residues in the CDR3. With V trimmed by 3 bases and J by 8 bases, 4 bases remained unmatched.

The table lists this clone with a count of one. This sequence joins TRBV27 and TRBJ2-3, with 8 bases lining up with TRBD1. Per germline, CDR1 MNHEY and CDR2 SMNVEV (reference sequence). V dropped 4 bases and J dropped 4; count of bases not matched to a gene: 4. The CDR3 runs to 14 residues. The CDR3 coding sequence is TGTGCCAGCAGTTCGGACAGGGAAGCAGATACGCAGTATTTT. Residues: CASSSDREADTQYF.

The V call is TRBV9, the J call TRBJ1-1; 7 bases are shared with TRBD1. V lost 4 bases, J lost 4 bases, and 4 bases stayed unmatched. The CDR3 runs to 13 residues. CDR1 SGDLS and CDR2 YYNGEE come from the germline V gene. For the CDR3, the DNA is TGTGCCAGCAGCCTTACAGGGGCCACTGAAGCTTTCTTT. This codes for CASSLTGATEAFF.

The gene calls are TRBV4-2 and TRBJ2-7; possibly TRBD2 for D (5 bases). The V gene's germline CDR1 is LGHNA and CDR2 YNFKEQ. V lost 0 bases, J lost 2 bases, and 11 bases lay in between. This CDR3 region has 15 residues. CDR3 nucleotide sequence: TGTGCCAGCAGCCAAGACGGACTGCGCCCCTACGAGCAGTACTTC. It translates to CASSQDGLRPYEQYF.

The rearrangement joins TRBV5-6 to TRBJ1-3; no definite D call. V was clipped by 0 bases and J by 2 bases, with 6 bases between them. The CDR3 totals 14 residues. Germline-derived CDR1 and CDR2 are SGHDT and YYEEEE. CDR3 sequence: CASSLGEAGNTIYF. The CDR3 nucleotides read TGTGCCAGCAGCTTGGGTGAGGCTGGAAACACCATATATTTT.

The genes are TRBV5-1 and TRBJ2-7; possibly TRBD2 for D (5 bases). The CDR3 covers 9 residues. Germline CDR1 and CDR2: SGHRS and YFSETQ. The V and J ends lost 9 bases and 7 bases respectively, with 8 bases between them. The CDR3 sequence: CAKSGEQYF. The CDR3 DNA follows: TGCGCCAAATCGGGAGAGCAGTACTTC.

The chain employs TRBV6-5 and TRBJ1-1, with D perhaps matching TRBD1 (5 bases). The length of the CDR3 is 14 residues. The germline V and J ends were trimmed by 7 bases and 4 bases, with 16 bases remaining between them. Germline-derived CDR1 and CDR2 are MNHEY and SVGAGI. CDR3 region: CASTAGLWGTEAFF. CDR3 nucleotides: TGTGCCAGCACCGCGGGACTCTGGGGCACTGAAGCTTTCTTT.

This clone has only a few counts. This chain connects TRBV7-3 to TRBJ1-2; D might be TRBD1 (6 bases). CDR1 and CDR2 (germline): SGHTA, FQGTGA. This CDR3 has 14 residues. The germline V and J ends were trimmed by 5 bases and 6 bases, with 16 bases remaining between them. Here the CDR3 DNA reads TGTGCCAGCAGCCCCGGGAGGACAGCCAATGGCTACACCTTC. It codes for CASSPGRTANGYTF.

This clone was found a few times. The chain employs TRBV6-5 and TRBJ1-2; D gene ambiguous. The germline V and J ends were trimmed by 2 bases and 0 bases, with 7 bases remaining between them. Germline CDR1 reads MNHEY; CDR2 reads SVGAGI. The CDR3 runs to 14 residues. CDR3 in amino acids: CASSYDTANYGYTF. The DNA for the CDR3 is TGTGCCAGCAGTTACGACACAGCTAACTATGGCTACACCTTC.

The rearrangement uses TRBV5-4 and TRBJ2-7; 12 nucleotides match TRBD2. The germline V gene encodes CDR1 SGHNT and CDR2 YYREEE (reference sequence). V shed 4 bases and J 3 bases; nucleotides not matched to a gene: 8. The CDR3 covers 16 residues. The CDR3 reads CASSTKGLAGYYEQYF. The CDR3 DNA is TGTGCCAGCAGCACGAAAGGACTAGCGGGGTACTACGAGCAGTACTTC.

The genes are TRBV5-5 and TRBJ1-6; a weak D match, TRBD1 (6 bases). The length of the CDR3 is 20 residues. With 0 bases removed from V and 0 bases from J, the gap between germline ends came to 19 bases. Germline loops: CDR1 SGHKS, CDR2 YYEKEE (reference sequence). The CDR3: CASSLGPRGGRSSYNSPLHF. As DNA, the CDR3 is TGTGCCAGCAGCTTGGGTCCCCGGGGGGGCAGGAGCTCCTATAATTCACCCCTCCACTTT.

The chain recombines TRBV11-3 with TRBJ1-4; the D is unclear. CDR3 length: 15 amino acids. In germline, CDR1 is SGHNT, CDR2 YENEEA. V shed 7 bases and J shed 5 bases, with 17 bases lying between them. CDR3 in DNA: TGTGCCAGCACCTACTCGGAGGGAGGGAATGAAAAACTGTTTTTT. This gives the protein CASTYSEGGNEKLFF.

This sequence joins TRBV7-9 and TRBJ2-3; 7 nucleotides match TRBD1. The CDR3 is made up of 16 amino acids. Trimming at V came to 1 base and at J to 0 bases, leaving 4 bases not matched to a gene. CDR1 and CDR2 from the germline V gene are SEHNR and FQNEAQ (reference sequence). The CDR3 protein is CASSLGDRTSTDTQYF. The CDR3, as DNA: TGTGCCAGCAGCTTAGGGGACAGAACTAGCACAGATACGCAGTATTTT.